The entry below gives a single TCR beta chain sequence along with its context. Antigen: not known. Libraries were made from TCR beta cDNA, and they carried unique molecular identifiers. TCRdb ran MiXCR on the PCR reads and lists one entry per CDR3 protein. The table includes about 760,000 distinct CDR3 sequences, roughly 29% detected once. This entry is derived from a study of post-analysis software for immune sequencing data. Study-level findings and limits: Controls significantly exceeded multiple sclerosis patients in normalized Chao1 diversity.

This sequence was found in a girl aged 5-17 years with multiple sclerosis. Sequencing was carried out using blood.

CDR3 DNA: TGTGCCTCCAGGTTTTCCGGGGGGGTCCCCACAGATACGCAGTATTTT. This sequence encodes CASRFSGGVPTDTQYF. The chain combines TRBV10-3 with TRBJ2-3; TRBD2 agrees at 8 bases. Trimming removed 11 bases from V and 2 bases from J; junction bases left unmatched: 15. This CDR3 is 16 amino acids long. Germline assignment: CDR1 ENHRY and CDR2 SYGVKD.